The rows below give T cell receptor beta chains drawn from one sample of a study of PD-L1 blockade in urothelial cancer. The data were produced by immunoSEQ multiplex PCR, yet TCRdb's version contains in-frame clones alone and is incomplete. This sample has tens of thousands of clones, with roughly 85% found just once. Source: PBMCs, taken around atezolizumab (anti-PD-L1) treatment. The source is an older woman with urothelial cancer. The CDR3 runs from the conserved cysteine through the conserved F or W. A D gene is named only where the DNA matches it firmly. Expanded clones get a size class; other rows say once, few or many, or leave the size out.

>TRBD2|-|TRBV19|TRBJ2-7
TGTGCCAGTAGTAGGGGACTAGCGGGAGTTTACGAGCAGTACTTC
CASSRGLAGVYEQYF
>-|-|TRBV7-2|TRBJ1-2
TGTGCCAGCAGCGGCAGACAGCCCCTCGCCTTC
CASSGRQPLAF
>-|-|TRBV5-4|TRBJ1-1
TGTGCCAGCAGCTTACGACTGACCACTGAAGCTTTCTTT
CASSLRLTTEAFF
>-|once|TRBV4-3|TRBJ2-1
TGCGCCAGCAGCCAAGATCGGAGCAGCAATGAGCAGTTCTTC
CASSQDRSSNEQFF
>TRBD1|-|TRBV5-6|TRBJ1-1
TGTGCCAGCAGCTGGGGGACAGGGGTGAACACTGAAGCTTTCTTT
CASSWGTGVNTEAFF
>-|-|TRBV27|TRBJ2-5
TGTGCCAGCAGTTTCGCACAGGGCCCCCAAGAGACCCAGTACTTC
CASSFAQGPQETQYF
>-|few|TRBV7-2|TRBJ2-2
TGTGCCAGCAGTCTCCGGCCGGGACTGATAAACACCGGGGAGCTGTTTTTT
CASSLRPGLINTGELFF
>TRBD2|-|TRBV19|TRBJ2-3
TGTGCCAGTAGTAGTCCCGGGACTAGCGGGATGGGTCCAGATACGCAGTATTTT
CASSSPGTSGMGPDTQYF
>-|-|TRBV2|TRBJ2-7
TGTGCCAGCATGGGAGACGGACTCGGCGGGGCCTACGAGCAGTACTTC
CASMGDGLGGAYEQYF
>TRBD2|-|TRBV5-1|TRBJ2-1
TGCGCCAGCAGCCCAACTAGCGGGGGGGCCTATGAGCAGTTCTTC
CASSPTSGGAYEQFF
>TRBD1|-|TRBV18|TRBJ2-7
TGTGCCAGCTCAACCGGGACAGCTACCTACGAGCAGTACTTC
CASSTGTATYEQYF
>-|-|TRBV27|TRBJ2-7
TGTGCCAGCAGTTTCCGGCCGGGACACTACGAGCAGTACTTC
CASSFRPGHYEQYF
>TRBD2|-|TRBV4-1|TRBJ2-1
TGCGCCAGCAGCCAAGCGGGGGGGCGAAATGAGCAGTTCTTC
CASSQAGGRNEQFF
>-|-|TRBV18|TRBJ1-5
TGTGCCAGCTCACCTGGAGCTTTCAATCAGCCCCAGCATTTT
CASSPGAFNQPQHF
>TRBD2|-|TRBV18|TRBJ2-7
TGTGCCAGCTCACCGTCAGCGGGGAAAGGCTACGAGCAGTACTTC
CASSPSAGKGYEQYF
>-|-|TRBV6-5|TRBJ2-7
TGTGCCAGCAGTTACTCAGGGGACGAGCAGTACTTC
CASSYSGDEQYF
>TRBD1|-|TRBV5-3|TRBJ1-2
TGTGCCAGAAGCGACACGGGACAGGTCGTTGGCTACACCTTC
CARSDTGQVVGYTF
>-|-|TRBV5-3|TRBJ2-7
TGTGCCAGAAGCTGTTGCAGGGCGCGGCACGAGCAGTACTTC
CARSCCRARHEQYF
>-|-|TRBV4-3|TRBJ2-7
TGCGCCAGCAGCCAAGAAGGACAGCTAGGAGACGAGCAGTACTTC
CASSQEGQLGDEQYF
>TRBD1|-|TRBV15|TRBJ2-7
TGTGCCACCAGCAGAGATAAAGGTCGACAGGGCTTGAGGGACGAGCAGTACTTC
CATSRDKGRQGLRDEQYF
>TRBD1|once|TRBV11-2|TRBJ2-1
TGTGCCAGCAGCGCGGGATGGGACAGGACCTACAATGAGCAGTTCTTC
CASSAGWDRTYNEQFF
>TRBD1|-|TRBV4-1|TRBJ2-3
TGCGCCAGCAGCCAAGTACAGGGGGCTGCAGATACGCAGTATTTT
CASSQVQGAADTQYF
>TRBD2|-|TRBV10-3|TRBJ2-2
TGTGCCATCAGCATTACCGGGACTAGCGGGAAGGGCGGGGAGCTGTTTTTT
CAISITGTSGKGGELFF
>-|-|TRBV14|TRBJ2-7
TGTGCCAGCAGCCAAGGTCAGTTCTCCTACGAGCAGTACTTC
CASSQGQFSYEQYF
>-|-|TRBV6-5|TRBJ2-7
TGTGCCAGCGGGGGCACTGACTACGAGCAGTACTTC
CASGGTDYEQYF
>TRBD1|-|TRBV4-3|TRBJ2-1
TGCGCCAGCAGCCCCGGGACAGGGGGAAGATACAATGAGCAGTTCTTC
CASSPGTGGRYNEQFF
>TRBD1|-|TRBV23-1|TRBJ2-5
TGCGCCAGCAGACCCGGGGGACAGGGCGGGCCGGGAGACCAAGAGACCCAGTACTTC
CASRPGGQGGPGDQETQYF
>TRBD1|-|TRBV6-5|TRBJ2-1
TGTGCCACCCTCCGGGACAGAGCCTACAATGAGCAGTTCTTC
CATLRDRAYNEQFF
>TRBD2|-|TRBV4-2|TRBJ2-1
TGTGCCAGCAGCCCAAGAGCGGGACGGCCACCCCCTGGGGGCTCCTACAATGAGCAGTTCTTC
CASSPRAGRPPPGGSYNEQFF
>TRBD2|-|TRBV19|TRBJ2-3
TGTGCCAGTAAGACGGGAGGGTACACAGATACGCAGTATTTT
CASKTGGYTDTQYF
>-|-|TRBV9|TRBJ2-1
TGTGCCAGCAGCGTAGGTGACGGGGGAGTCGGAATCTACAATGAGCAGTTCTTC
CASSVGDGGVGIYNEQFF
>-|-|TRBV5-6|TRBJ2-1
TGTGCCAGCAGCCCGACTCTACGGCGGGGTTACAATGAGCAGTTCTTC
CASSPTLRRGYNEQFF
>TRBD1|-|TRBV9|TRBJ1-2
TGTGCCAGCAGCGTAGGAACAGGGGGCGCAGTAAGCGGCTACACCTTC
CASSVGTGGAVSGYTF
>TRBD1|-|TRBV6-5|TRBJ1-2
TGTGCCAGCAGTTACTCGTGGGACAGCGGCTATGGCTACACCTTC
CASSYSWDSGYGYTF
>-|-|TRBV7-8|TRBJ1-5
TGTGCCAGCAGCCTCCGGGGTAGCAATCAGCCCCAGCATTTT
CASSLRGSNQPQHF
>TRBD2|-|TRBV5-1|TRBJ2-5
TGCGCCAGCAGCCACGGGACTAGCGGAGAAGAGACCCAGTACTTC
CASSHGTSGEETQYF
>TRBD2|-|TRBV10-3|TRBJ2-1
TGTGCCATCAGTGACCGTGAAGCTAGCGGGGGTATCTACAATGAGCAGTTCTTC
CAISDREASGGIYNEQFF
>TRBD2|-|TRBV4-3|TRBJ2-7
TGCGCCAGCAGCCAAGGGCGGGGGGGAACCTACGAGCAGTACTTC
CASSQGRGGTYEQYF
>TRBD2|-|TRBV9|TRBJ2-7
TGTGCCAGCAGCCCCGCCGAGATAGCGGGAGTCGGAAACGAGCAGTACTTC
CASSPAEIAGVGNEQYF
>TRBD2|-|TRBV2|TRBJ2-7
TGTGCCAGCAGTCCGGGACTAGCGGAGGAGGAGCAGTACTTC
CASSPGLAEEEQYF
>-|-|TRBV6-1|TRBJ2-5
TGTGCCAGCAGACAGAACCAAGAGACCCAGTACTTC
CASRQNQETQYF
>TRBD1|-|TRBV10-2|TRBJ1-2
TGCGCCAGCAGTCTCATACAACCGGGACAGGCTTATGGCTACACCTTC
CASSLIQPGQAYGYTF
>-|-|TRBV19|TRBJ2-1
TGTGCCAGTAGTTTAGGAGCCTACAATGAGCAGTTCTTC
CASSLGAYNEQFF
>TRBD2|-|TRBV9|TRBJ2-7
TGTGCCAGCAGCGTAGATGATAGCGGGGGATACGAGCAGTACTTC
CASSVDDSGGYEQYF
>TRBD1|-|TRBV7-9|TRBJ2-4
TGTGCCAGCAGCCTGGGACAGGGGGGTACTTTAGCCAAAAACATTCAGTACTTC
CASSLGQGGTLAKNIQYF